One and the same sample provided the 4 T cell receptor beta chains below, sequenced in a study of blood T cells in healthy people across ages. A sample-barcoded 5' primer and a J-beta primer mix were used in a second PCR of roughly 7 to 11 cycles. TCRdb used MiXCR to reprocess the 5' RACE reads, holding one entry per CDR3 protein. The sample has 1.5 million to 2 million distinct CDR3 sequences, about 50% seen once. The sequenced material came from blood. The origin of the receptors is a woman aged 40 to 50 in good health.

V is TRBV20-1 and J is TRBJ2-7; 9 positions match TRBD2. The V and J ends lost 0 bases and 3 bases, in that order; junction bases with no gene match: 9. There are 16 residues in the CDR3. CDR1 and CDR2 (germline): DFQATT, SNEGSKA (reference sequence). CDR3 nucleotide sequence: TGCAGTGCTAGAGATTCTAGCGGGGCCGACAGCTACGAGCAGTACTTC. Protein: CSARDSSGADSYEQYF.

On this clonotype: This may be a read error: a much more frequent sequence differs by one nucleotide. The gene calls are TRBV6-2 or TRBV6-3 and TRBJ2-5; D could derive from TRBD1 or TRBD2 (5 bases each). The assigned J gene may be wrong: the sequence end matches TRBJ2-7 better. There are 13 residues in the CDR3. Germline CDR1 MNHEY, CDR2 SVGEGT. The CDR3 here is CASSYGTFYEQYF. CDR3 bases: TGTGCCAGCAGTTACGGGACCTTCTACGAGCAGTACTTC.

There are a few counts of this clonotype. In nucleotides, the CDR3 is TGCGCCAGCAGCCGCAGGGATTCCAAAAACATTCAGTACTTC. Protein: CASSRRDSKNIQYF. The rearrangement joins TRBV5-1 to TRBJ2-4, with a tentative D call TRBD1 (5 bases). Trimming shortened V by 4 bases and J by 2 bases, and 10 bases separated the two germline ends. Germline loops: CDR1 SGHRS, CDR2 YFSETQ. The CDR3 has 14 amino acids.

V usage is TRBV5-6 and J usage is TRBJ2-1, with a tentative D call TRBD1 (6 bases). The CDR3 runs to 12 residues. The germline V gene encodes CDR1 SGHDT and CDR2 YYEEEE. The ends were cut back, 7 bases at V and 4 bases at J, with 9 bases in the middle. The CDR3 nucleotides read TGTGCCAGCGGCGACAGGTACAATGAGCAGTTCTTC. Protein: CASGDRYNEQFF.